This T cell receptor (beta chain) emerged from a study of vaccination and CD4 T cells after COVID-19 (dated by TCRdb to 2022 to 2024). Regarding the complete study: Convalescent patients had a positive SARS-CoV-2 result on nasal swab PCR, and of these patients, several had mild disease and one had severe disease. For a few convalescent patients, samples were collected at an early post-vaccination timepoint (day 14) as well as at a late post-vaccination timepoint (days 161 to 241). The spike-specific CD4+ TCR repertoire was compared before and after mRNA vaccination in 10 COVID-19 convalescent patients and a few infection-naive healthy vaccine recipients. In control cultures, a CEFX viral epitope pool was used as positive control, an HIV-1 Nef peptide pool was used as negative control, or no peptide was added. Post-COVID blood samples from convalescent patients were collected a median of roughly 100 days after diagnosis, with a range of 35 to 161 days. Culture stimuli were overlapping spike peptide pools from SARS-CoV-2 and from the common cold coronaviruses HCoV-NL63, HCoV-OC43 and HCoV-229E. Participants got two doses of the Pfizer-BioNTech BNT162b2 vaccine (n=8) or two doses of the Moderna mRNA-1273 vaccine (n=2). The convalescent cohort included six males and four females, with two Hispanic individuals, seven Caucasians, two Asians and one multiracial person. Post-vaccine blood samples were obtained a median of roughly 75 days after the second vaccine dose, with a range of about 12 to 241 days. The paper as a whole reports these results and caveats: In convalescent patients, a median 86.3% of post-vaccine SARS-CoV-2-reactive clones were detected only after vaccination, and vaccine-specific priming was suggested by this finding. In convalescent patients, nearly all vaccine-specific clones (304 of 307) were found to be mono-reactive for SARS-CoV-2 spike rather than cross-reactive with common cold coronaviruses. Relatively few convalescent patients were included in the study, and early timepoints after natural infection were not analyzed. Although the median number of SARS-CoV-2-reactive clonotypes went up from around 20 after infection to some 38 after vaccination, the increase was not significant.

Comments on this clonotype: The clone's antigen remains unknown. Nothing much larger sits one base from this clone, and base qualities are not available.

Explained via the paper, the time point label denotes: late sampling 161 to 241 days after vaccination in three convalescent patients. According to the study, the label for this sample's treatment or condition signals: approximately 10-day PBMC culture with coronavirus spike peptide pools or control peptides (ViraFEST assay). The ViraFEST assay, used in the study, expanded antigen-specific T cells with peptide pools and then identified the expanded clonotypes through TCR sequencing. Positive SARS-CoV-2 PCR tests in the convalescent patients dated from March to December 2020, before Alpha, Beta and Delta variants emerged in the United States. Each well held around 1.9 million PBMCs cultured with roughly 10 ug/ml peptide pools in IMDM containing approximately 4.8% human AB serum and roughly 10 IU/ml IL-2. On days 3 and 7, half of the culture medium was replaced with fresh IL-2-containing medium. After 10 days of culture, CD4+ T cells were isolated by negative selection with the EasySep CD4+ T cell isolation kit. Ficoll-Paque Plus gradient centrifugation was used to isolate PBMCs from whole blood, and the isolated PBMCs were then either used fresh or cryopreserved at -140C. Culture conditions were generally each tested in triplicate wells.

Libraries were prepared through PCR. At the Johns Hopkins FTIC core, DNA from the cultured CD4+ T cells underwent TCR sequencing with the Oncomine TCR Beta short-read assay. The QIAamp micro DNA kit was used to extract genomic DNA from the cultured CD4+ T cells. Oncomine TCR Beta libraries from cultured CD4+ T cells were pooled using unique dual indexes and sequenced on an Illumina iSeq 100. As for how the authors treated the data: Non-productive sequences were filtered out, and CDR3s that did not start with C, did not end with F or W, or were shorter than 7 amino acids were discarded. Antigen-specific clonotypes were identified using the MANAFEST web application through comparison of peptide-stimulated wells with reference and other culture wells. To be called positive, a clone needed an FDR below 0.05, an odds ratio above 5, and a productive frequency above 0.1% in at least two of three replicate wells. A clonotype counted as cross-reactive if it showed significant expansion both in the SARS-CoV-2 spike wells and in at least one common cold coronavirus spike condition. Using R version 3.6.1, CDR3 homology was evaluated through Levenshtein distances (stringdist) along with unrooted phylogenetic trees (ape). TCRdb cleaned the public reads at Q25 with fastp, built clones with MiXCR and kept in-frame beta chains. One record per CDR3 amino acid sequence lists the most common genes and DNA. None of the V and J calls come from the authors' own analysis; TCRdb made them. In this sample the table shows about 18,000 distinct CDR3 sequences, approximately 49% of which occur a single time. The ten largest clones capture 13% of the sample.

CDR1 and CDR2 are drawn from the germline V gene: KGHSH, LQKENI. The CDR3 goes from the cysteine to the phenylalanine over 15 residues. Here the CDR3 DNA is all that survives: 45 bases in frame from base 1. Trimming removed 3 bases from V and 2 bases from J, leaving 12 bases between the germline ends. This sequence originates from a human donor who had recovered from COVID-19. Material: CD4+ T cells from blood, cultured in vitro, obtained about 7 months after SARS-CoV-2 vaccination. In this chain, TRBV18 is recombined with TRBJ2-3; D gene: possibly TRBD1, on 5 matching bases. The bases are TGTGCCAGCTCACCGGACGTAGGGGCCACAGATACGCAGTATTTT. Translated, it gives CASSPDVGATDTQYF.